Presented here are 7 T cell receptor beta chains from one specimen sequenced in a study of T cells after somatic rescue of genetic block. TCRdb's copy holds only in-frame clones and misses some; the assay was immunoSEQ multiplex PCR. This table holds 95,000 to 120,000 clones, about nine tenths found once. The sequencing input was peripheral blood mononuclear cells (PBMCs). These receptors all come from a young woman.

The rearrangement links TRBV11-2 to TRBJ2-7; 7 positions agree with TRBD1. The V gene end was trimmed by 5 bases and the J gene end by 0 bases; junction bases not matched to a gene: 4. Per germline, CDR1 SGHAT and CDR2 FQNNGV. This CDR3 has 14 residues. The CDR3 DNA reads as TGTGCCAGCAGCCTCTGGGACAGCTCCTACGAGCAGTACTTC. This encodes CASSLWDSSYEQYF.

J is TRBJ2-5 and V is TRBV11-2, with 16 positions matching TRBD2. V trimming: 3 bases; J trimming: 4 bases; junction bases outside the gene matches: 5. Per the germline V gene, CDR1 is SGHAT and CDR2 is FQNNGV. The CDR3 has 17 residues. The CDR3 coding sequence is TGTGCCAGCAGCTTCGGGACTAGCGGGGGGGCCGTAGAGACCCAGTACTTC. Encoded protein: CASSFGTSGGAVETQYF.

DNA of the CDR3: TGCGCCAGCAGCCTTTTTACTAGCGGGGGGATACCCTACAATGAGCAGTTCTTC. This gives the protein CASSLFTSGGIPYNEQFF. The V call is TRBV4-3, the J call TRBJ2-1; 12 bases match TRBD2. The germline CDR1 and CDR2 sequences are LGHNA and YSLEER. J was trimmed by 2 bases and V by 4 bases; bases with no gene match: 9. The CDR3 has 18 amino acids.

The chain employs TRBV7-2 and TRBJ2-5; 8 nucleotides agree with TRBD1. Per germline, CDR1 SGHTA and CDR2 FQGNSA. The CDR3 contains 14 residues. V lost 5 bases, J lost 5 bases, and 7 bases stayed unmatched. CDR3 DNA: TGTGCCAGCAGCGCTAGGACAGGGAGCGAGACCCAGTACTTC. It encodes CASSARTGSETQYF.

The gene calls are TRBV5-1 and TRBJ2-6; the D gene is possibly TRBD2 (5 bases). Trimming removed 9 bases from V and 2 bases from J, with 18 bases in between. This CDR3 comprises 16 residues. From germline, CDR1 is SGHRS and CDR2 YFSETQ. Written as DNA, the CDR3 is TGCGCCACCGCCGGAGGTGGAAGAACTGGGGCCAACGTCCTGACTTTC. Translating gives CATAGGGRTGANVLTF. Based on the CDR3 plus reference TRBV5-1 and TRBJ2-6, the full variable domain is KAGVTQTPRYLIKTRGQQVTLSCSPISGHRSVSWYQQTPGQGLQFLFEYFSETQRNKGNFPGRFSGRQFSNSRSEMNVSTLELGDSALYLCATAGGGRTGANVLTFGAGSRLTVL.

This clone has more than one count but fewer than ten. This chain joins TRBV19 and TRBJ2-2, with D hard to call. V lost 5 bases and J 6 bases, leaving 7 bases between the germline ends. The CDR3 covers 12 residues. Per the germline V gene, CDR1 is LNHDA and CDR2 is SQIVND (reference sequence). The CDR3 coding sequence is TGTGCCAGTAGTTTCCGGGCCGGGGAGCTGTTTTTT. Protein product: CASSFRAGELFF.

The chain uses TRBV6-6 and TRBJ1-2; 7 bases are shared with TRBD1. CDR1 and CDR2 (germline): MNHNY, SVGAGI (reference sequence). The CDR3 has 13 residues. The V segment lost 6 bases and the J segment 4 bases; nucleotides outside the gene matches: 5. The DNA of the CDR3 is TGTGCCAGCAGGTCAGGGGGAGGCTATGGCTACACCTTC. Its protein is CASRSGGGYGYTF.